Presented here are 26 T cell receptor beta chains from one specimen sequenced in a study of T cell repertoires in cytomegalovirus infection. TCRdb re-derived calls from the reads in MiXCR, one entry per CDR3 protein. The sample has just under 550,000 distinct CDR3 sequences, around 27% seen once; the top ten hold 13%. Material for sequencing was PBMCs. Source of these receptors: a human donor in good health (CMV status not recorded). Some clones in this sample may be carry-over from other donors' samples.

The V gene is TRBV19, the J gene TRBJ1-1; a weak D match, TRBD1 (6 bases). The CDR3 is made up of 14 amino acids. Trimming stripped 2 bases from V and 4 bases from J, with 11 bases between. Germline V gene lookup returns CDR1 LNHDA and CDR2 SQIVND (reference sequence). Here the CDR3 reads CASSIPGQTTEAFF. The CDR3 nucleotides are TGTGCCAGTAGTATACCGGGACAAACCACTGAAGCTTTCTTT.

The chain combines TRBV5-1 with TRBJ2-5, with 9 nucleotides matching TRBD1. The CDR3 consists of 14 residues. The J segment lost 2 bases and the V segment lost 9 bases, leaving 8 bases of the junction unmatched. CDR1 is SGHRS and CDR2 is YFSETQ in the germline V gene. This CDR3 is CATRRGTGQETQYF. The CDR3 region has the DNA TGCGCCACTCGTCGAGGGACAGGGCAAGAGACCCAGTACTTC.

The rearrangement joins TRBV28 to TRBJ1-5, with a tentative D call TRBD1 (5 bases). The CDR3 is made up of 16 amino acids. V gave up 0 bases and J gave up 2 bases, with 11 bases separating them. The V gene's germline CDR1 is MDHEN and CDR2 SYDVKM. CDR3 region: CASSLWVGTGNQPQHF. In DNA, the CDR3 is TGTGCCAGCAGTTTATGGGTGGGGACGGGCAATCAGCCCCAGCATTTT. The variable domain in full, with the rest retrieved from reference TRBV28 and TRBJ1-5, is DVKVTQSSRYLVKRTGEKVFLECVQDMDHENMFWYRQDPGLGLRLIYFSYDVKMKEKGDIPEGYSVSREKKERFSLILESASTNQTSMYLCASSLWVGTGNQPQHFGDGTRLSIL.

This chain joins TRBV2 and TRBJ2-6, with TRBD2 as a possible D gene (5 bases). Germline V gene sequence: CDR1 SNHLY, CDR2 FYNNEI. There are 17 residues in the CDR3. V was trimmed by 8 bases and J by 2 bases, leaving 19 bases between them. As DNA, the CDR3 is TGTGCCAGCGGTCCTAAAGCGTGGAGGACTGGGGCCAACGTCCTGACTTTC. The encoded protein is CASGPKAWRTGANVLTF.

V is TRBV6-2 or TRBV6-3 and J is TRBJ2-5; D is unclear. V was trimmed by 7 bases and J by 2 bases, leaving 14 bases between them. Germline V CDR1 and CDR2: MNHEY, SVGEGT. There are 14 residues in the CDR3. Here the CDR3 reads CASNFRNRQETQYF. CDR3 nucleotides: TGTGCCAGCAATTTTCGTAATAGACAAGAGACCCAGTACTTC.

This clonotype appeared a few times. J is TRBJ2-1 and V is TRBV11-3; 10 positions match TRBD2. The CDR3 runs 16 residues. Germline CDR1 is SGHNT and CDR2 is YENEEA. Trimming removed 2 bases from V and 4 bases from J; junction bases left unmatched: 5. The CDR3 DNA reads TGTGCCAGCAGCTTACGGGCTAGCGGGAGTTACAATGAGCAGTTCTTC. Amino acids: CASSLRASGSYNEQFF.

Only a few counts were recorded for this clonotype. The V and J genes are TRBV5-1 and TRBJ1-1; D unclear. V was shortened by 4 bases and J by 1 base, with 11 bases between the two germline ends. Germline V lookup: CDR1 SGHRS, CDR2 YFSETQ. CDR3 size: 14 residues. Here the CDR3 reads CASSPNPGNTEAFF. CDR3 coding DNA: TGCGCCAGCAGCCCAAATCCGGGGAACACTGAAGCTTTCTTT.

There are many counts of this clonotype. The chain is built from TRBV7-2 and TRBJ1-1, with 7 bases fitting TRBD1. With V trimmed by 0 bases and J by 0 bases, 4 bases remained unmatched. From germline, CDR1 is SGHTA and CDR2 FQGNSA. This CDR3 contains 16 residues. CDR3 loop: CASSLAAGGMNTEAFF. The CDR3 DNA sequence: TGTGCCAGCAGCTTAGCGGCAGGGGGTATGAACACTGAAGCTTTCTTT. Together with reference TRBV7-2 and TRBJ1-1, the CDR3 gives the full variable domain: GAGVSQSPSNKVTEKGKDVELRCDPISGHTALYWYRQSLGQGLEFLIYFQGNSAPDKSGLPSDRFSAERTGGSVSTLTIQRTQQEDSAVYLCASSLAAGGMNTEAFFGQGTRLTVV.

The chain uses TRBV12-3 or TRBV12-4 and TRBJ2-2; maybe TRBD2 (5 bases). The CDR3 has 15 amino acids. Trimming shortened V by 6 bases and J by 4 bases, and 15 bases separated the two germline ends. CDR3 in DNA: TGTGCCAGCAGCCCAACTAGGGAGTTCACCGGGGAGCTGTTTTTT. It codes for CASSPTREFTGELFF.

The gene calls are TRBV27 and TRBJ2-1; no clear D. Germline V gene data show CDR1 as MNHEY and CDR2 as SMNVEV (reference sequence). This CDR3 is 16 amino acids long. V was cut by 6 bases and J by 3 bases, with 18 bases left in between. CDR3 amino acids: CASRPGLQRDYNEQFF. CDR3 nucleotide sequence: TGTGCCAGCAGGCCCGGTCTACAACGAGACTACAATGAGCAGTTCTTC.

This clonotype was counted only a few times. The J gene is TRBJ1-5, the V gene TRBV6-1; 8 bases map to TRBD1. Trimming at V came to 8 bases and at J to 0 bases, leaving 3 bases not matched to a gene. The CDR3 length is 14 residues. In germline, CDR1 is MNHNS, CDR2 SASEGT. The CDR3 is CASWTGNSNQPQHF. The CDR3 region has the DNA TGTGCCAGCTGGACAGGGAATAGCAATCAGCCCCAGCATTTT.

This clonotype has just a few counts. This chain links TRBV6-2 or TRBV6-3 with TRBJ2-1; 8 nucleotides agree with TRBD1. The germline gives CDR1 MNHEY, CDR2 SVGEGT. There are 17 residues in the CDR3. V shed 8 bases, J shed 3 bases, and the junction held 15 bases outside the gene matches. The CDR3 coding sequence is TGTGCCAGCGGTTCTATCGGACAGGGCAAGGGCTACAATGAGCAGTTCTTC. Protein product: CASGSIGQGKGYNEQFF.

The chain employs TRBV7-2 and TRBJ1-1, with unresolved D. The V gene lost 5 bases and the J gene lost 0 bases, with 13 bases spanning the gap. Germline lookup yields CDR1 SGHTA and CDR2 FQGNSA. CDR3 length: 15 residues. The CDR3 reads CASSARSAMNTEAFF. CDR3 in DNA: TGTGCCAGCAGCGCGCGCTCCGCCATGAACACTGAAGCTTTCTTT.

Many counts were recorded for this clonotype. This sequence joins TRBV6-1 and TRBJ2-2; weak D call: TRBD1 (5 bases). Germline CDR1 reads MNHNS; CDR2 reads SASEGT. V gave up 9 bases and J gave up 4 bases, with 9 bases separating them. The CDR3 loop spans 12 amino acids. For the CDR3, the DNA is TGTGCCAGTCAGGGATTCACCGGGGAGCTGTTTTTT. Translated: CASQGFTGELFF.

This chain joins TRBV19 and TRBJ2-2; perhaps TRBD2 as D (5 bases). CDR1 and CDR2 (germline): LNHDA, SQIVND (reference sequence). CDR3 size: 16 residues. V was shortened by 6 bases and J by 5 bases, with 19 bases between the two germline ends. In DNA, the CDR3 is TGTGCCAGTAGCAGAAAGGACTCCCCCAGGACCGGGGAGCTGTTTTTT. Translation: CASSRKDSPRTGELFF.

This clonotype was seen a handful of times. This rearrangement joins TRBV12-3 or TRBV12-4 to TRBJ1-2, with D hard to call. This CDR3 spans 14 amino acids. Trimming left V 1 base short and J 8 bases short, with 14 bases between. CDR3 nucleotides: TGTGCCAGCAGTTTAGACGGGAACCTTCGGGGCTACACCTTC. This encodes CASSLDGNLRGYTF.

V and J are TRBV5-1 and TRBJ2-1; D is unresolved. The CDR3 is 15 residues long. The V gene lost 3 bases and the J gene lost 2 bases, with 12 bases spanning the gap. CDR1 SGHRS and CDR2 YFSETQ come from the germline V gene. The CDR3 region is CASSSSGAPYNEQFF. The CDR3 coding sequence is TGCGCCAGCAGCTCGAGTGGAGCCCCCTACAATGAGCAGTTCTTC.

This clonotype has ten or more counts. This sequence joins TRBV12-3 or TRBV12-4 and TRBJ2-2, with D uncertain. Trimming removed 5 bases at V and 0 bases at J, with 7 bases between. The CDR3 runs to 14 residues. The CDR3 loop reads CASSPNTNTGELFF. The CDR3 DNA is TGTGCCAGCAGTCCGAACACGAACACCGGGGAGCTGTTTTTT.

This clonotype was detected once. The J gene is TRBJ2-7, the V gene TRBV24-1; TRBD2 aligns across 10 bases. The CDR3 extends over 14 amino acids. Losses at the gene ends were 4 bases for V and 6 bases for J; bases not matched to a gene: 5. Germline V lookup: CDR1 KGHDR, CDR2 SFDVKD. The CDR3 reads CATSDAGTSAEQYF. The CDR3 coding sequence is TGTGCCACCAGTGACGCCGGGACTAGCGCCGAGCAGTACTTC.

The CDR3: CASSHGGKNTEAFF. DNA for the CDR3: TGTGCCAGCAGCCACGGAGGGAAGAACACTGAAGCTTTCTTT. The rearrangement joins TRBV12-3 or TRBV12-4 to TRBJ1-1; no firm D call. The length of the CDR3 is 14 residues. Trimming removed 6 bases from V and 1 base from J, with 12 bases in between.

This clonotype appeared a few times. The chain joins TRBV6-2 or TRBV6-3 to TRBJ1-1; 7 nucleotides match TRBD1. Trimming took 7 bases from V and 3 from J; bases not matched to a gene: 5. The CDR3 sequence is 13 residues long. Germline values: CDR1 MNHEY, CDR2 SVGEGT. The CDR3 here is CASTQGQHTEAFF. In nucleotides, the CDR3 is TGTGCCAGCACCCAGGGACAGCACACTGAAGCTTTCTTT.

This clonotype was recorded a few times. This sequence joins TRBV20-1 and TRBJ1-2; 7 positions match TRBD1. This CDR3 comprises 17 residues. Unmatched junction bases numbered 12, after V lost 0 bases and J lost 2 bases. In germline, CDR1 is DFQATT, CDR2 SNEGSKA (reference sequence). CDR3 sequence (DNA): TGCAGTGCTAGAGATGAGTTCGCAAGGGGGCCGAACTATGGCTACACCTTC. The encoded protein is CSARDEFARGPNYGYTF.

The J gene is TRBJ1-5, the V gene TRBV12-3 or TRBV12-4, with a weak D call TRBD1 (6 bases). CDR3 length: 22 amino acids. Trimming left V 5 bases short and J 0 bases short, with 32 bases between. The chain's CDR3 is CASSRTQWLGDTNIYSNQPQHF. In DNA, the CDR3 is TGTGCCAGCAGTCGCACTCAATGGCTGGGGGACACTAACATTTATAGCAATCAGCCCCAGCATTTT.

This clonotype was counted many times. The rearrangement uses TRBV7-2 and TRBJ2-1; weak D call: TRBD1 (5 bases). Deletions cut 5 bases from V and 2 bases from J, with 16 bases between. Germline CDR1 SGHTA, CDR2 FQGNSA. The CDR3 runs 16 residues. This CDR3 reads CASSRSRVEAYNEQFF. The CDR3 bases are TGTGCCAGCAGCCGATCCAGGGTGGAAGCCTACAATGAGCAGTTCTTC.

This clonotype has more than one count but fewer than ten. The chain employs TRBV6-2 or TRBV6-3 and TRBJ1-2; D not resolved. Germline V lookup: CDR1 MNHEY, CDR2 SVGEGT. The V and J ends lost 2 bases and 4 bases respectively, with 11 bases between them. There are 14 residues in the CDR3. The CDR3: CASSYLDTIYGYTF. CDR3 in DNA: TGTGCCAGCAGTTACCTCGACACGATCTATGGCTACACCTTC.

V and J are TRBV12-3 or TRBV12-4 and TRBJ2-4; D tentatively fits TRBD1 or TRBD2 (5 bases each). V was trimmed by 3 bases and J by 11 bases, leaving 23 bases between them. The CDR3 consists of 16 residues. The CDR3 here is CASSFNLGRAPSVQYF. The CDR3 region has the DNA TGTGCCAGCAGTTTCAACTTGGGGCGGGCCCCCTCTGTTCAGTACTTC.